This T cell receptor (beta chain) appears in the sequencing data of a study of T-cell memory formation after mild COVID-19. Study-wide results and caveats: The pre-infection memory compartment contained some responding clones, suggesting cross-reactive memory joined.

From the 5' RACE reads, TCRdb called clonotypes with MiXCR, one entry per CDR3 protein. The sample consists of about 360,000 distinct CDR3 sequences, approximately 15% of them appearing once. The V and J ends lost 5 bases and 7 bases, in that order; junction bases with no gene match: 11. Per germline, CDR1 MDHEN and CDR2 SYDVKM. The CDR3 consists of 15 residues. This clonotype was counted a few times. Its antigen is currently unknown. The receptor's source is a man aged 18 to 35 who had mild COVID-19 (a few samples of this study predate the infection). Cell type and time point are not known. Sequencing was performed on PBMCs or a T cell subset sorted from them (not recorded which). The chain is built from TRBV28 and TRBJ1-5, with 7 positions matching TRBD1. The CDR3 nucleotides read TGTGCCAGCAGTAGATCCTACAGGGGTGAACAGCCCCAGCATTTT. It encodes CASSRSYRGEQPQHF.